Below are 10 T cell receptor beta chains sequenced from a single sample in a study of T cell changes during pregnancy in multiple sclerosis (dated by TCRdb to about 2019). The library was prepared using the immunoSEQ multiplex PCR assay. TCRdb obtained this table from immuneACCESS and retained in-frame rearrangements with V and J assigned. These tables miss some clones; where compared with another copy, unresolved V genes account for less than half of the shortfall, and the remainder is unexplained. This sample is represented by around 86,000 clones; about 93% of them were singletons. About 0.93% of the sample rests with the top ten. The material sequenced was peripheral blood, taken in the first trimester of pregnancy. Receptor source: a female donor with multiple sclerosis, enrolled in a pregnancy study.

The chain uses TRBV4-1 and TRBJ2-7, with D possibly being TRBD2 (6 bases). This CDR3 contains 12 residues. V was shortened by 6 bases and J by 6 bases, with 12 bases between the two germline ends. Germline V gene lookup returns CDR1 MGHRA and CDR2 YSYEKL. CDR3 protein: CASSGGKVEQYF. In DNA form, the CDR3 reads TGCGCCAGCAGTGGGGGGAAGGTCGAGCAGTACTTC.

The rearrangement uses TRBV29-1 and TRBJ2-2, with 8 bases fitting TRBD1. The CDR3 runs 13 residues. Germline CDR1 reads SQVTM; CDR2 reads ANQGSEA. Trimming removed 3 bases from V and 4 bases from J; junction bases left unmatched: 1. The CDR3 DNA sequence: TGCAGCGTTGACAGGGGGCTCACCGGGGAGCTGTTTTTT. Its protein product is CSVDRGLTGELFF.

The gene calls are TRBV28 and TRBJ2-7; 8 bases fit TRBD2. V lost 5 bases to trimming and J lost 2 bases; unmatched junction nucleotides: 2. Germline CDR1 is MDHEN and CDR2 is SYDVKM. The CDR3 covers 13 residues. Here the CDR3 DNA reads TGTGCCAGCAGTAGCGGGAGAACCTACGAGCAGTACTTC. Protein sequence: CASSSGRTYEQYF.

For the CDR3, the DNA is TGTGCCAGCAGCTCAGAGGGTTGGGGGGCCAACGTCCTGACTTTC. Encoded protein: CASSSEGWGANVLTF. This chain connects TRBV7-9 to TRBJ2-6; D is perhaps TRBD2 (5 bases). Germline V gene lookup returns CDR1 SEHNR and CDR2 FQNEAQ (reference sequence). The CDR3 totals 15 residues. Trimming left V 4 bases short and J 4 bases short, with 11 bases between.

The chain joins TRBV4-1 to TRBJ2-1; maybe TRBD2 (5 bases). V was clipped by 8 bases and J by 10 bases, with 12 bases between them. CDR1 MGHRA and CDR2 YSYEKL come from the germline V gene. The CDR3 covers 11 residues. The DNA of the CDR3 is TGCGCCAGCGGCCTTGGACTGGAGCAGTTCTTC. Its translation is CASGLGLEQFF.

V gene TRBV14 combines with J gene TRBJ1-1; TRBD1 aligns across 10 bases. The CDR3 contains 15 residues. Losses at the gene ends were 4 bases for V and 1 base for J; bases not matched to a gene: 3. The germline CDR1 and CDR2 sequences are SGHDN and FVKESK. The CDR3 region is CASSLRTGGNTEAFF. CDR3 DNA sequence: TGTGCCAGCAGCCTAAGGACAGGGGGGAACACTGAAGCTTTCTTT.

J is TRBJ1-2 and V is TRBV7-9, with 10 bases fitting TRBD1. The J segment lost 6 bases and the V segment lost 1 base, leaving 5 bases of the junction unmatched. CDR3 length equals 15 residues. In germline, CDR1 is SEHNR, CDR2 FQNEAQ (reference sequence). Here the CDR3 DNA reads TGTGCCAGCAGCTTAGGACCCGGACAGGGGGATGGCTACACCTTC. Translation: CASSLGPGQGDGYTF.

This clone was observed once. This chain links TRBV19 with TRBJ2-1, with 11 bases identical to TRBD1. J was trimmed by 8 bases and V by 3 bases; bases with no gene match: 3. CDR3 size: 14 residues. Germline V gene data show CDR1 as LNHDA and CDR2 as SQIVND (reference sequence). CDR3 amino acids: CASSMRTGGDEQFF. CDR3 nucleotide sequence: TGTGCCAGTAGTATGCGGACAGGGGGCGATGAGCAGTTCTTC.

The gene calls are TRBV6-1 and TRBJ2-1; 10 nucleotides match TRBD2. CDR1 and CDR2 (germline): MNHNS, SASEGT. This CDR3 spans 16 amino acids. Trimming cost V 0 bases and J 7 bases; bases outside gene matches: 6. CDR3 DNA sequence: TGTGCCAGCAGTGAAGCGCTGAGTAGCGGGGGGAATGAGCAGTTCTTC. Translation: CASSEALSSGGNEQFF.

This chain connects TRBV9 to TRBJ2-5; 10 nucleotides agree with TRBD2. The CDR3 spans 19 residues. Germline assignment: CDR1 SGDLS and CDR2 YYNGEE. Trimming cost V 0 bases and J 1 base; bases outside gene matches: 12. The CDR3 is CASSVDRAGGHVGQETQYF. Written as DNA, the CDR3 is TGTGCCAGCAGCGTAGATAGAGCGGGGGGGCATGTCGGCCAAGAGACCCAGTACTTC.